The rows below give T cell receptor beta chains drawn from one sample of a study of OX40 agonist ivuxolimab in advanced cancers. Only in-frame clones appear in the TCRdb table, and some are missing; sequencing was by immunoSEQ multiplex PCR. Of nearly 60,000 clones in the sample, 80% to 90% were seen once. This specimen consisted of CD4+ or CD8+ T cells sorted from blood, obtained in a trial of the OX40 agonist ivuxolimab. The source is an adult with an advanced solid tumor such as melanoma, head and neck, liver or kidney cancer. The CDR3 runs from the conserved cysteine through the conserved F or W. Each record gives: D gene, V gene, clone size, J gene, CDR3 DNA, CDR3 protein. The D gene is left open where the match is weak. For some rows the clone size is stated as once, few or many, or as a class when expanded; others skip it.

D: TRBD1; V: TRBV4-1; size: NA; J: TRBJ1-2; DNA: TGCGCCAGCAGCCGAGACAGGGGTCGTGATTCTGGCTACACCTTC; CDR3: CASSRDRGRDSGYTF
D: NA; V: TRBV29-1; size: NA; J: TRBJ1-2; DNA: TGCAGCGTGGAAATACAGGATTCACGTTATGGCTACACCTTC; CDR3: CSVEIQDSRYGYTF
D: TRBD2; V: TRBV7-9; size: once; J: TRBJ2-1; DNA: TGTGCCAGCAGCTCCAGAGCACTAGCGGGGGAACTTAAGCAGTTCTTC; CDR3: CASSSRALAGELKQFF
D: NA; V: TRBV29-1; size: NA; J: TRBJ2-7; DNA: TGCAGCGTCTCTATAACCTACGAGCAGTACTTC; CDR3: CSVSITYEQYF
D: NA; V: TRBV2; size: NA; J: TRBJ1-4; DNA: TGTGCCAGCCGCCCAGATGAAAAACTGTTTTTT; CDR3: CASRPDEKLFF
D: NA; V: TRBV7-9; size: once; J: TRBJ1-5; DNA: TGTGCCAGCAGCTTATCGGGAGGCGGAGGGTCTCATCAGCCCCAGCATTTT; CDR3: CASSLSGGGGSHQPQHF
D: NA; V: TRBV7-2; size: NA; J: TRBJ2-1; DNA: TGTGCCAGCAGCTTAGCTTCGGCTATCAATGAGCAGTTCTTC; CDR3: CASSLASAINEQFF
D: NA; V: TRBV5-4; size: NA; J: TRBJ1-3; DNA: TGTGCCAGCAGCTTATCCAAGGGACTCTCTGGAAACACCATATATTTT; CDR3: CASSLSKGLSGNTIYF
D: NA; V: TRBV6-1; size: NA; J: TRBJ1-4; DNA: TGTGCCAGCAGTAGGAGACAGTCTAATGAAAAACTGTTTTTT; CDR3: CASSRRQSNEKLFF
D: NA; V: TRBV19; size: NA; J: TRBJ1-6; DNA: TGTGCCAGTAGTGCCCAGGCGGCCGATTCACCCCTCCACTTT; CDR3: CASSAQAADSPLHF
D: NA; V: TRBV7-3; size: NA; J: TRBJ2-1; DNA: TGTGCCAGCAGCTTAACCCGCTACAATGAGCAGTTCTTC; CDR3: CASSLTRYNEQFF
D: TRBD2; V: TRBV11-2; size: NA; J: TRBJ2-5; DNA: TGTGCCAGCAGCCCGGGACTAGCGGGGGGGCCTGTAGAGACCCAGTACTTC; CDR3: CASSPGLAGGPVETQYF
D: TRBD2; V: TRBV5-1; size: few; J: TRBJ2-3; DNA: TGCGCCAGCGCCCCCGGGGGGACAGATACGCAGTATTTT; CDR3: CASAPGGTDTQYF
D: TRBD1; V: TRBV10-1; size: NA; J: TRBJ2-7; DNA: TGCGCCAGCAGTGTCGGACAGGGGGCCGATCAGTACTTC; CDR3: CASSVGQGADQYF
D: TRBD1; V: TRBV27; size: NA; J: TRBJ2-4; DNA: TGTGCCAGCAGGTCCATGGACAGGGGCCAAGCCAAAAACATTCAGTACTTC; CDR3: CASRSMDRGQAKNIQYF
D: NA; V: TRBV28; size: NA; J: TRBJ2-1; DNA: TGTGCCAGCAGTTTACTGGGGCTAGTGAGCTCCTACAATGAGCAGTTCTTC; CDR3: CASSLLGLVSSYNEQFF
D: NA; V: TRBV7-8; size: NA; J: TRBJ2-3; DNA: TGTGCCAGCAGCAAACGCGGGCGGGGTGATACGCAGTATTTT; CDR3: CASSKRGRGDTQYF
D: TRBD1; V: TRBV18; size: NA; J: TRBJ2-4; DNA: TGTGCCAGCTCATCGGACAGGGTCGGGGCCAAAAACATTCAGTACTTC; CDR3: CASSSDRVGAKNIQYF
D: TRBD2; V: TRBV28; size: NA; J: TRBJ2-2; DNA: TGTGCCAGCAGCCCCCGGAGAGCGGGGGGACCTGGCGGCCGTAACACCGGGGAGCTGTTTTTT; CDR3: CASSPRRAGGPGGRNTGELFF
D: TRBD1; V: TRBV18; size: NA; J: TRBJ1-5; DNA: TGTGCCAGCTCACCACCCCAGGGGGCTACGGGCAATCAGCCCCAGCATTTT; CDR3: CASSPPQGATGNQPQHF
D: NA; V: TRBV7-9; size: NA; J: TRBJ2-7; DNA: TGTGCCAGCAGCCTCGACGGGGGGCCCTCCTACGAGCAGTACTTC; CDR3: CASSLDGGPSYEQYF